The following is a TCR beta chain sequence with its context. Its antigen has not been determined. At one end, the junction sequence differs from germline, possibly due to a read error. The donors were included in the validation cohort of some 120 subjects, a group kept apart from the 666-subject first cohort. This sample was taken from a study of cytomegalovirus exposure and HLA in healthy donors (dated by TCRdb to 2017 to 2019). Regarding the complete study: The 650 to 800 repertoires of the first cohort and the 120 validation repertoires were produced on the same platform, according to a later analysis. The study was designed to test whether signatures of past pathogen exposure could be identified by cataloging public T cell receptors. Besides the first cohort of around 700 subjects, a separate validation cohort made up of over 95 different subjects was used. High-throughput TCR immunosequencing, statistical association of individual TCRs with disease status, and machine learning were combined to predict cytomegalovirus infection status. Findings and caveats that apply to the study as a whole: A total of 164 TCR beta chains were listed by the study as associated with cytomegalovirus. Across donors, most TCR sequences were observed very rarely, whereas some public TCRs were present in many individuals. In both the original and validation cohorts, the classifier was reported to diagnose cytomegalovirus status with high specificity and sensitivity. The authors suggested that the approach could potentially be extended to other disease states and immunological phenotypes. In a later analysis, TCRs clustered in the first cohort were found to also tend to co-occur in the 120 or so validation repertoires, with 94% of cluster scores above 0. A later analysis had no HLA typing for the validation cohort, so co-occurrence there was scored across all 130 or so repertoires. Three of the identified cytomegalovirus-associated TCR beta chains were confirmed in vitro to be specific for cytomegalovirus antigens.

Taken from the germline V gene, the CDR1 and CDR2 loops are SGHVS and FQNEAQ. The CDR3 holds 12 amino acids from the cysteine to the phenylalanine. The retained sequence is limited to the CDR3, 36 bases, with the frame set at the first base. The library relied on the immunoSEQ multiplex PCR assay. The authors' pipeline ran thus. A statistical classification framework was built for diagnosing cytomegalovirus status from the catalog of TCR beta chain sequences. The table was pulled from immuneACCESS by TCRdb, which kept in-frame rearrangements only. Such tables lose some clones; where checked, under half of the loss comes from unresolved V genes, and the rest has no known cause. The V and J calls and clone size are taken from that table; D and trimming were inferred from the DNA. The sample table records around 61,000 clones; around 92% of these occur just once. The ten most abundant clones make up approximately 5% of the sample.

The sequence came from a man between 18 and 29 years old in good health and CMV-seropositive. The rearranged chain carries TRBV7-8 and TRBJ2-7, with TRBD2 matching 9 junction bases. Sequencing was carried out using PBMCs. The CDR3 has the sequence CASSPVAGGPHF. The DNA sequence is given as TGTGCCAGCAGCCCTGTCGCGGGAGGGCCGCACTTC.